Each of the 13 T cell receptor beta chains below was sequenced from the same sample in a study of Tregs in tolerant kidney transplant recipients. Only in-frame clones appear in the TCRdb table, and some are missing; sequencing was by immunoSEQ multiplex PCR. The sample yields about 81,000 clones, roughly 90% seen once. Related graft donors supplied nonmyeloablative bone marrow transplants, and mixed chimerism was transient. This material consisted of CD4+ T cells from blood (PBMCs), taken 24 months after the transplant. These TCRs come from a human patient who received a combined kidney and bone marrow transplant. Part of the T cells may come from the graft donor.

The chain has TRBV5-4 and TRBJ2-7, with 11 bases fitting TRBD2. Trimming at V came to 3 bases and at J to 4 bases, leaving 6 bases not matched to a gene. Looked up from germline, CDR1 is SGHNT and CDR2 is YYREEE (reference sequence). The CDR3 sequence is 15 residues long. The CDR3 spells CASSSSLAGGYEQYF. CDR3 DNA sequence: TGTGCCAGCAGCTCATCCCTAGCGGGGGGTTACGAGCAGTACTTC. Drawing the rest from reference TRBV5-4 and TRBJ2-7, the complete variable domain is ETGVTQSPTHLIKTRGQQVTLRCSSQSGHNTVSWYQQALGQGPQFIFQYYREEENGRGNFPPRFSGLQFPNYSSELNVNALELDDSALYLCASSSSLAGGYEQYFGPGTRLTVT.

V and J are TRBV4-2 and TRBJ2-3, with a weak D call TRBD1 (6 bases). CDR1 and CDR2 from the germline V gene are LGHNA and YNFKEQ. CDR3 length equals 13 residues. V was shortened by 5 bases and J by 7 bases, with 13 bases between the two germline ends. CDR3 region: CASSTLDRNTQYF. CDR3 bases: TGTGCCAGCAGCACGCTCGACAGGAATACGCAGTATTTT.

The CDR3 nucleotides read TGCAGCGTTGGGACAGGGGGTCAGGAGACCCAGTACTTC. This sequence encodes CSVGTGGQETQYF. The chain recombines TRBV29-1 with TRBJ2-5; TRBD1 matches at 10 bases. Looked up from germline, CDR1 is SQVTM and CDR2 is ANQGSEA. Trimming cost V 4 bases and J 5 bases; bases outside gene matches: 4. The CDR3 extends over 13 amino acids. The variable domain in full, with the rest retrieved from reference TRBV29-1 and TRBJ2-5, is SAVISQKPSRDICQRGTSLTIQCQVDSQVTMMFWYRQQPGQSLTLIATANQGSEATYESGFVIDKFPISRPNLTFSTLTVSNMSPEDSSIYLCSVGTGGQETQYFGPGTRLLVL.

The chain has TRBV27 and TRBJ1-1; tentatively, D is TRBD1 (5 bases). This CDR3 region has 14 residues. Germline CDR1 and CDR2: MNHEY and SMNVEV (reference sequence). The ends were cut back, 2 bases at V and 5 bases at J, with 12 bases in the middle. The CDR3 reads CASSLNGGVTEAFF. The DNA of the CDR3 is TGTGCCAGCAGTTTAAATGGGGGGGTTACTGAAGCTTTCTTT.

CDR3 DNA: TGTGCCAGCAGTTATAGGGGGCGCGGGGACGAGCAGTACTTC. Protein product: CASSYRGRGDEQYF. The chain joins TRBV6-1 to TRBJ2-7; a weak D match, TRBD1 (7 bases). Between the trimmed V and J ends, which lost 5 bases and 5 bases, there was a span of 16 bases. The germline V gene has CDR1 MNHNS and CDR2 SASEGT. The CDR3 sequence is 14 residues long.

The chain employs TRBV7-9 and TRBJ2-1; D gene unclear. Trimming took 2 bases from V and 4 from J, leaving 12 bases between them. The CDR3 is 15 amino acids. CDR1 is SEHNR, CDR2 FQNEAQ, per germline (reference sequence). In DNA form, the CDR3 reads TGTGCCAGCAGCTTAAAAACTGCAGGATACAATGAGCAGTTCTTC. Its protein product is CASSLKTAGYNEQFF.

About this clone: Relative to the germline gene, one junction end is altered; a read error may explain this. This chain joins TRBV27 and TRBJ2-3; possibly TRBD2 for D (5 bases). The CDR3 extends over 20 amino acids. Germline V gives CDR1 MNHEY, CDR2 SMNVEV (reference sequence). This CDR3 reads CATSLTLSPSIWTSTDTQYF. In DNA, the CDR3 is TGTGCCACCAGTCTAACGTTATCCCCTTCGATATGGACTAGCACAGATACGCAGTATTTT.

CDR3 coding DNA: TGTGCCAGCAGCTGTAGCCCCTCCAGGGACTATGGCTACACCTTC. The encoded protein is CASSCSPSRDYGYTF. The chain joins TRBV11-3 to TRBJ1-2; D is perhaps TRBD1 (5 bases). V lost 4 bases and J 3 bases, leaving 15 bases between the germline ends. The CDR3 is 15 amino acids. The germline gives CDR1 SGHNT, CDR2 YENEEA. Based on the CDR3 plus reference TRBV11-3 and TRBJ1-2, the full variable domain is EAGVVQSPRYKIIEKKQPVAFWCNPISGHNTLYWYLQNLGQGPELLIRYENEEAVDDSQLPKDRFSAERLKGVDSTLKIQPAELGDSAVYLCASSCSPSRDYGYTFGSGTRLTVV.

This clone was seen a handful of times. The chain recombines TRBV7-2 with TRBJ2-2; D may be TRBD1 (6 bases). There are 17 residues in the CDR3. Trimming removed 1 base at V and 6 bases at J, with 18 bases between. Per germline, CDR1 SGHTA and CDR2 FQGNSA. This CDR3 reads CASSLDWGPFRAGELFF. The CDR3 DNA sequence: TGTGCCAGCAGCTTAGATTGGGGGCCCTTTAGGGCCGGGGAGCTGTTTTTT. The whole variable domain, remainder taken from reference TRBV7-2 and TRBJ2-2, is GAGVSQSPSNKVTEKGKDVELRCDPISGHTALYWYRQSLGQGLEFLIYFQGNSAPDKSGLPSDRFSAERTGGSVSTLTIQRTQQEDSAVYLCASSLDWGPFRAGELFFGEGSRLTVL.

The gene calls are TRBV27 and TRBJ1-2; D unresolved. V lost 2 bases to trimming and J lost 4 bases, with 8 bases between them. Germline lookup yields CDR1 MNHEY and CDR2 SMNVEV (reference sequence). CDR3 size: 13 residues. The CDR3 is CASSLRGFYGYTF. For the CDR3, the DNA is TGTGCCAGCAGTTTACGGGGATTCTATGGCTACACCTTC.

This chain uses TRBV9 with TRBJ1-3; the D is unclear. Trimming removed 3 bases at V and 6 bases at J, with 7 bases between. This CDR3 is 12 amino acids long. CDR1 is SGDLS, CDR2 YYNGEE, per germline. CDR3: CASSAQANTIYF. As DNA, the CDR3 is TGTGCCAGCAGCGCTCAGGCAAACACCATATATTTT.

V usage is TRBV6-5 and J usage is TRBJ2-5, with a tentative D call TRBD1 (7 bases). The V gene lost 2 bases and the J gene lost 5 bases, with 15 bases spanning the gap. This CDR3 has 15 amino acids. CDR1 MNHEY and CDR2 SVGAGI come from the germline V gene. CDR3 nucleotide sequence: TGTGCCAGCAGTTACGCGCGGGGACAGTGGGAGACCCAGTACTTC. Translation: CASSYARGQWETQYF.

This clone was counted a single time. The chain combines TRBV4-1 with TRBJ2-7; a weak D match, TRBD1 (6 bases). This CDR3 has 14 residues. V was clipped by 4 bases and J by 3 bases, with 13 bases between them. Germline V gene sequence: CDR1 MGHRA, CDR2 YSYEKL. The CDR3 sequence is CASSRRDTDYEQYF. CDR3 DNA: TGCGCCAGCAGCCGCCGGGACACAGACTACGAGCAGTACTTC.